The rows below give T cell receptor beta chains drawn from one sample of a study of blood T cell repertoires in COVID-19. Produced via immunoSEQ multiplex PCR; TCRdb's table is partial and in-frame only. The sample holds 150,000 to 200,000 clones, approximately 90% seen once. Material: peripheral blood. These receptor sequences come from a man aged 50-59 years with acute or convalescent COVID-19. Each CDR3 is given with its conserved first and last residue. The order of the fields is J gene, clone size, D gene, V gene, CDR3 protein, CDR3 DNA. A D gene is named only where the DNA matches it firmly. The size of a clone is reported for some rows only, either as once, few or many, or as a class for expanded clones.

j_gene: TRBJ1-2; abundance: .; d_gene: .; v_gene: TRBV6-5; CDR3aa: CASKRQSNYGYTF; CDR3nt: TGTGCCAGCAAGCGACAGTCCAACTATGGCTACACCTTC
j_gene: TRBJ1-1; abundance: .; d_gene: .; v_gene: TRBV19; CDR3aa: CASSEGGLRAAFF; CDR3nt: TGTGCCAGTAGCGAAGGGGGATTAAGGGCAGCTTTCTTT
j_gene: TRBJ1-2; abundance: .; d_gene: TRBD1; v_gene: TRBV7-9; CDR3aa: CASRDRVGYTF; CDR3nt: TGTGCCAGCAGAGACAGGGTTGGCTACACCTTC
j_gene: TRBJ1-1; abundance: few; d_gene: .; v_gene: TRBV5-4; CDR3aa: CASSLRTNTEAFF; CDR3nt: TGTGCCAGCAGCTTGCGGACTAACACTGAAGCTTTCTTT
j_gene: TRBJ2-1; abundance: .; d_gene: .; v_gene: TRBV7-2; CDR3aa: CASSFRRSSYNEQFF; CDR3nt: TGTGCCAGCAGTTTCCGGAGGAGCTCCTACAATGAGCAGTTCTTC
j_gene: TRBJ1-6; abundance: .; d_gene: .; v_gene: TRBV24-1; CDR3aa: CATSDVTAGSPLHF; CDR3nt: TGTGCCACCAGTGATGTGACAGCCGGCTCACCCCTCCACTTT
j_gene: TRBJ2-5; abundance: .; d_gene: TRBD1; v_gene: TRBV5-1; CDR3aa: CASSLGQGDQETQYF; CDR3nt: TGCGCCAGCAGCTTGGGCCAGGGGGATCAAGAGACCCAGTACTTC
j_gene: TRBJ1-5; abundance: few; d_gene: .; v_gene: TRBV20-1; CDR3aa: CSARDPGNQPQHF; CDR3nt: TGCAGTGCTCGTGACCCAGGCAATCAGCCCCAGCATTTT
j_gene: TRBJ2-2; abundance: .; d_gene: .; v_gene: TRBV24-1; CDR3aa: CATSDFGGGSWTGELFF; CDR3nt: TGTGCCACCAGTGATTTTGGAGGGGGCAGTTGGACCGGGGAGCTGTTTTTT
j_gene: TRBJ1-2; abundance: .; d_gene: .; v_gene: TRBV12-3/TRBV12-4; CDR3aa: CASSIYYGYTF; CDR3nt: TGTGCCAGCAGTATATATTATGGCTACACCTTC
j_gene: TRBJ1-6; abundance: .; d_gene: .; v_gene: TRBV5-1; CDR3aa: CASSLVWLNSPLHF; CDR3nt: TGCGCCAGCAGCTTGGTGTGGCTGAATTCACCCCTCCACTTT
j_gene: TRBJ1-6; abundance: .; d_gene: TRBD1; v_gene: TRBV19; CDR3aa: CASSLTGVNSPLHF; CDR3nt: TGTGCCAGTAGCCTTACAGGGGTGAATTCACCCCTCCACTTT
j_gene: TRBJ2-5; abundance: .; d_gene: .; v_gene: TRBV3-1/TRBV3-2; CDR3aa: CASSGLTSTAQYF; CDR3nt: TGTGCCAGCAGCGGACTGACGAGTACGGCCCAGTACTTC
j_gene: TRBJ2-5; abundance: once; d_gene: TRBD2; v_gene: TRBV27; CDR3aa: CASSSPRGLAGGIQETQYF; CDR3nt: TGTGCCAGCAGTTCGCCCCGAGGTCTAGCGGGGGGAATACAAGAGACCCAGTACTTC
j_gene: TRBJ1-3; abundance: .; d_gene: .; v_gene: TRBV6-1; CDR3aa: CASSDISSGNTIYF; CDR3nt: TGTGCCAGCAGTGACATTAGCTCTGGAAACACCATATATTTT
j_gene: TRBJ1-2; abundance: .; d_gene: .; v_gene: TRBV6-2/TRBV6-3; CDR3aa: CASSYGWEADGYTF; CDR3nt: TGTGCCAGCAGTTACGGGTGGGAGGCAGATGGCTACACCTTC
j_gene: TRBJ2-7; abundance: .; d_gene: .; v_gene: TRBV5-4; CDR3aa: CASRAAGAGYEQYF; CDR3nt: TGTGCCAGCAGAGCCGCAGGGGCGGGTTACGAGCAGTACTTC
j_gene: TRBJ2-1; abundance: once; d_gene: TRBD2; v_gene: TRBV10-3; CDR3aa: CAISESMIAGLYNEQFF; CDR3nt: TGTGCCATCAGTGAGTCGATGATAGCGGGGCTCTACAATGAGCAGTTCTTC
j_gene: TRBJ2-5; abundance: .; d_gene: .; v_gene: TRBV28; CDR3aa: CASNGLWTEETQYF; CDR3nt: TGTGCCAGCAATGGACTCTGGACAGAAGAGACCCAGTACTTC
j_gene: TRBJ2-3; abundance: .; d_gene: TRBD1; v_gene: TRBV29-1; CDR3aa: CSAAQGAADTQYF; CDR3nt: TGCAGCGCCGCCCAGGGGGCAGCAGATACGCAGTATTTT
j_gene: TRBJ1-2; abundance: .; d_gene: .; v_gene: TRBV10-1; CDR3aa: CASSGGLGHNYGYTF; CDR3nt: TGCGCCAGCAGTGGAGGCTTGGGACATAACTATGGCTACACCTTC
j_gene: TRBJ1-5; abundance: .; d_gene: .; v_gene: TRBV19; CDR3aa: CASRWTDTNQPQHF; CDR3nt: TGTGCCAGCCGATGGACGGACACCAATCAGCCCCAGCATTTT